These T cell receptor beta chains were read from a single sample in a study of blood T cell repertoires in COVID-19. Data came from immunoSEQ multiplex PCR; TCRdb stores just in-frame clones and leaves some out. The repertoire holds some 320,000 clones, with more than 90% as singletons. Sequencing was performed on PBMCs or T cells enriched from blood (not recorded which). These receptors all come from a woman aged 25 to 39 who had been exposed to COVID-19. Both conserved end residues are part of each CDR3. A D gene is named only where the DNA matches it firmly. Size tells how often a clone was seen (once, few, many) or the class of an expanded clone, and some rows leave it out.

J	size	D	length	V	CDR3
TRBJ1-2	-	-	16	TRBV27	CASSPYPDRPLYGYTF
TRBJ1-2	-	TRBD1	15	TRBV27	CASSLLGQGFYGYTF
TRBJ1-4	once	TRBD1	15	TRBV9	CASSEGGQGNEKLFF
TRBJ2-7	-	TRBD1	14	TRBV29-1	CSVDSGQGTYEQYF
TRBJ2-7	-	-	17	TRBV6-2/TRBV6-3	CASSYSRRRSIGYEQYF
TRBJ2-7	-	TRBD1	16	TRBV7-6	CASSLAPGQGGYEQYF
TRBJ2-2	-	-	14	TRBV27	CASSPDRVTGELFF
TRBJ2-4	-	-	16	TRBV24-1	CATSDSTGLAKNIQYF
TRBJ2-3	-	-	15	TRBV4-3	CASSQALTLPDTQYF
TRBJ2-1	-	-	14	TRBV3-1/TRBV3-2	CASSQQPGGNEQFF
TRBJ1-1	-	TRBD1	14	TRBV5-1	CASSDPWTGSKSFF
TRBJ1-5	-	-	16	TRBV15	CATSREVTHSNQPQHF
TRBJ2-2	-	TRBD1	15	TRBV11-3	CASSTRTGLGGELFF
TRBJ2-1	-	TRBD1	11	TRBV29-1	CSVSDRAMLIF
TRBJ1-2	-	TRBD1	13	TRBV7-9	CASSLPDRDGYTF
TRBJ1-2	-	-	12	TRBV12-3/TRBV12-4	CASSYRAYGYTF
TRBJ1-2	-	-	16	TRBV9	CASSVERGGQRYGYTF
TRBJ2-5	-	TRBD2	15	TRBV6-5	CASSYMRGGQETQYF
TRBJ2-2	-	TRBD2	17	TRBV10-3	CAISALAGGLNTGELFF
TRBJ1-1	few	-	13	TRBV5-1	CASSLGRNTEAFF
TRBJ1-3	-	-	15	TRBV25-1	CASSDRGGQENTIYF
TRBJ1-2	-	TRBD1	13	TRBV10-3	CAISGTGDHGYTF
TRBJ2-5	-	-	14	TRBV2	CASSEEPGKETQYF
TRBJ2-3	-	-	14	TRBV24-1	CATSDGGRTDTQYF
TRBJ1-6	-	-	13	TRBV14	CASSQGGRSPLHF
TRBJ2-5	-	TRBD1	15	TRBV7-8	CASSPSDRRSETQYF
TRBJ1-2	-	-	12	TRBV7-9	CASSSRYRDYTF